Below are 28 T cell receptor beta chains sequenced from a single sample in a study of cytomegalovirus exposure and HLA in healthy donors. With 60 Vbeta and 13 Jbeta primers, the PCR was carried out. Sequencing was performed with immunoSEQ multiplex PCR; in TCRdb, only in-frame clones are kept and a portion is missing. The sample includes approximately 240,000 clones, about three quarters of them seen just once. The sequencing input was PBMCs. These receptor sequences come from a woman in her sixties or seventies in good health and CMV-seropositive.

The chain uses TRBV4-1 and TRBJ1-5; D perhaps matches TRBD1 (5 bases). Trimming cost V 1 base and J 1 base, with 17 bases left between them. Per the germline V gene, CDR1 is MGHRA and CDR2 is YSYEKL. This CDR3 is built from 18 residues. CDR3 DNA sequence: TGCGCCAGCAGCCAAGGAGGCGGCGGACGGGGGAGCAATCAGCCCCAGCATTTT. Amino acids: CASSQGGGGRGSNQPQHF.

This clone was detected only a few times. The rearrangement uses TRBV4-2 and TRBJ1-4; perhaps TRBD1 as D (6 bases). V lost 0 bases, J lost 5 bases, and 19 bases lay in between. From germline, CDR1 is LGHNA and CDR2 YNFKEQ. The CDR3 covers 18 residues. CDR3 protein: CASSQDPYRGKVNEKLFF. CDR3 DNA: TGTGCCAGCAGCCAAGACCCGTATAGGGGGAAGGTGAATGAAAAACTGTTTTTT.

This clone showed up just once. The DNA of the CDR3 is TGTGCCAGTACCTTCGGGGGCACTGAAGCTTTCTTT. Translation gives CASTFGGTEAFF. The chain carries TRBV19 and TRBJ1-1; tentatively, D is TRBD1 (5 bases). Trimming removed 7 bases from V and 4 bases from J, with 10 bases in between. CDR1 LNHDA and CDR2 SQIVND come from the germline V gene (reference sequence). The CDR3 runs 12 residues.

The chain recombines TRBV6-5 with TRBJ1-1; a weak D match, TRBD1 (5 bases). The CDR3 is 13 residues long. Trimming left V 5 bases short and J 7 bases short, with 14 bases between. Germline CDR1 reads MNHEY; CDR2 reads SVGAGI. Here the CDR3 DNA reads TGTGCCAGCAGTCCCCGTAGGGGTTTTGAAGCTTTCTTT. Protein sequence: CASSPRRGFEAFF.

V usage is TRBV4-1 and J usage is TRBJ1-2; D possibly corresponds to TRBD1 (5 bases). The CDR3 contains 17 residues. With 1 base removed from V and 4 bases from J, the gap between germline ends came to 19 bases. In germline, CDR1 is MGHRA, CDR2 YSYEKL. DNA of the CDR3: TGCGCCAGCAGCCAAGCGAGGACCGAAAGGGGCCTCTATGGCTACACCTTC. Its protein is CASSQARTERGLYGYTF.

The rearrangement uses TRBV14 and TRBJ1-2, with D possibly being TRBD1 (6 bases). The V and J ends lost 1 base and 4 bases respectively, with 10 bases between them. CDR3 length: 14 amino acids. Germline V gives CDR1 SGHDN, CDR2 FVKESK. The CDR3 loop is CASSQVGRGYGYTF. The CDR3, as DNA: TGTGCCAGCAGCCAAGTTGGCAGGGGCTATGGCTACACCTTC.

The V call is TRBV4-3, the J call TRBJ1-5, with D unresolved. The CDR3 contains 15 residues. CDR1 LGHNA and CDR2 YSLEER come from the germline V gene. V was pared by 0 bases and J by 7 bases, with 13 bases between. CDR3: CASSQEMREGQPQHF. DNA for the CDR3: TGCGCCAGCAGCCAAGAAATGAGGGAGGGCCAGCCCCAGCATTTT.

This sequence joins TRBV6-4 and TRBJ1-1, with D tentatively TRBD1 (6 bases). Germline loops: CDR1 MRHNA, CDR2 SNTAGT. Trimming left V 8 bases short and J 2 bases short, with 12 bases between. The CDR3 runs 13 residues. The CDR3 DNA is TGTGCCAGCTCCAGGGGCTACAACACTGAAGCTTTCTTT. Amino acid sequence: CASSRGYNTEAFF.

V usage is TRBV30 and J usage is TRBJ1-6; 7 positions agree with TRBD1. V lost 7 bases, J lost 3 bases, and 9 bases stayed unmatched. This CDR3 spans 15 amino acids. Germline V lookup: CDR1 GTSNPN, CDR2 SVGIG (reference sequence). CDR3 residues: CALQGTVFYNSPLHF. The CDR3 coding sequence is TGTGCCTTACAGGGGACAGTCTTCTATAATTCACCCCTCCACTTT.

The CDR3 coding sequence is TGTGCCAGCAGTTTGGAACGGACAGGGGGCACTGAAGCTTTCTTT. Protein product: CASSLERTGGTEAFF. This sequence joins TRBV28 and TRBJ1-1; 10 nucleotides agree with TRBD1. Looked up from germline, CDR1 is MDHEN and CDR2 is SYDVKM. V shed 3 bases and J 4 bases; nucleotides not matched to a gene: 5. The CDR3 extends over 15 amino acids.

The genes are TRBV30 and TRBJ1-5; D uncertain. The germline gives CDR1 GTSNPN, CDR2 SVGIG (reference sequence). This CDR3 region has 15 residues. V lost 2 bases and J 2 bases, leaving 13 bases between the germline ends. In DNA, the CDR3 is TGTGCCTGGAGTCATGAGGGTCAGGGCAATCAGCCCCAGCATTTT. Translated, it gives CAWSHEGQGNQPQHF.

The rearrangement links TRBV5-1 to TRBJ2-5; 7 positions agree with TRBD1. Germline assignment: CDR1 SGHRS and CDR2 YFSETQ. The CDR3 totals 14 residues. With V trimmed by 0 bases and J by 5 bases, 4 bases remained unmatched. The CDR3 spells CASSLGGQAETQYF. CDR3 coding DNA: TGCGCCAGCAGCTTGGGAGGACAGGCGGAGACCCAGTACTTC.

The V call is TRBV18, the J call TRBJ1-1; D might be TRBD1 (5 bases). Per germline, CDR1 KGHSH and CDR2 LQKENI. Trimming removed 0 bases from V and 4 bases from J, with 9 bases in between. This CDR3 is 14 amino acids long. The CDR3 DNA is TGTGCCAGCTCACCACCGGTGGGGGGCACTGAAGCTTTCTTT. Its protein is CASSPPVGGTEAFF.

This chain links TRBV4-2 with TRBJ2-1, with TRBD2 matching over 8 bases. The CDR3 is made up of 16 amino acids. The trim removed 5 bases at V and 6 bases at J, leaving 12 bases unmatched. From germline, CDR1 is LGHNA and CDR2 YNFKEQ. The CDR3 loop is CASSSPRAGASNEQFF. In DNA form, the CDR3 reads TGTGCCAGCAGCTCTCCCCGAGCGGGGGCAAGCAATGAGCAGTTCTTC.

The CDR3 region has the DNA TGTGCCAGCAGTCTCGACAGGGTGGGAAACACCATATATTTT. It specifies CASSLDRVGNTIYF. The chain is built from TRBV28 and TRBJ1-3; 7 bases agree with TRBD1. The germline CDR1 and CDR2 sequences are MDHEN and SYDVKM. The V gene end was trimmed by 5 bases and the J gene end by 4 bases; junction bases not matched to a gene: 5. The CDR3 consists of 14 residues.

The V call is TRBV6-5, the J call TRBJ1-1, with a weak D call TRBD1 (5 bases). This CDR3 contains 15 residues. Between the trimmed V and J ends, which lost 7 bases and 1 base, there was a span of 16 bases. Germline V gene sequence: CDR1 MNHEY, CDR2 SVGAGI. CDR3 nucleotides: TGTGCCAGCACGTTGCAGGGAATGCCGAACACTGAAGCTTTCTTT. Amino acids: CASTLQGMPNTEAFF.

The CDR3 DNA is TGTGCCACCTGTGTGGGGGGGTTAGCTGAAGCTTTCTTT. It specifies CATCVGGLAEAFF. The V and J genes are TRBV10-3 and TRBJ1-1; D is possibly TRBD1 (5 bases). CDR1 and CDR2 (germline): ENHRY, SYGVKD. This CDR3 has 13 amino acids. Trimming cost V 10 bases and J 6 bases, with 18 bases left between them.

This clone has a handful of counts. V is TRBV15 and J is TRBJ1-2; D is unclear. The CDR3 extends over 13 amino acids. The V end was cut by 4 bases, the J end by 4 bases, with 10 bases between. Per the germline V gene, CDR1 is LNHNV and CDR2 is YYDKDF (reference sequence). The CDR3 region is CATSTATGYGYTF. CDR3 DNA: TGTGCCACCAGCACCGCGACGGGCTATGGCTACACCTTC.

As DNA, the CDR3 is TGTGCCAGCAGTGCGGGGTTCTCTGGAAACACCATATATTTT. This gives the protein CASSAGFSGNTIYF. The V call is TRBV2, the J call TRBJ1-3; unclear D gene. Per the germline V gene, CDR1 is SNHLY and CDR2 is FYNNEI. CDR3 length: 14 residues. V lost 4 bases and J 0 bases, leaving 7 bases between the germline ends. The variable domain in full, with the rest retrieved from reference TRBV2 and TRBJ1-3, is EPEVTQTPSHQVTQMGQEVILRCVPISNHLYFYWYRQILGQKVEFLVSFYNNEISEKSEIFDDQFSVERPDGSNFTLKIRSTKLEDSAMYFCASSAGFSGNTIYFGEGSWLTVV.

The chain links TRBV19 to TRBJ2-5; 9 bases agree with TRBD1. V was clipped by 3 bases and J by 5 bases; unmatched bases: 7. Germline V lookup: CDR1 LNHDA, CDR2 SQIVND (reference sequence). The CDR3 extends over 15 amino acids. As DNA, the CDR3 is TGTGCCAGTAGTATGGGGACAGGGACTCCGGAGACCCAGTACTTC. Amino acid sequence: CASSMGTGTPETQYF. Supplemented by reference TRBV19 and TRBJ2-5, the full variable domain reads DGGITQSPKYLFRKEGQNVTLSCEQNLNHDAMYWYRQDPGQGLRLIYYSQIVNDFQKGDIAEGYSVSREKKESFPLTVTSAQKNPTAFYLCASSMGTGTPETQYFGPGTRLLVL.

The rearrangement links TRBV28 to TRBJ1-2; D unresolved. The CDR3 is made up of 12 amino acids. Germline V gene lookup returns CDR1 MDHEN and CDR2 SYDVKM. V was clipped by 2 bases and J by 3 bases, with 4 bases between them. CDR3 sequence reads: CASSLRDYGYTF. CDR3 bases: TGTGCCAGCAGTTTACGGGACTATGGCTACACCTTC.

This clone was found a few times. The chain joins TRBV11-2 to TRBJ1-1; D possibly corresponds to TRBD1 (5 bases). This CDR3 contains 13 residues. The germline gives CDR1 SGHAT, CDR2 FQNNGV. Trimming removed 4 bases from V and 1 base from J, with 7 bases in between. The CDR3 protein is CASSSQGNTEAFF. The CDR3 region has the DNA TGTGCCAGCAGCTCCCAGGGGAACACTGAAGCTTTCTTT.

The rearrangement joins TRBV28 to TRBJ2-7; no reliable D call. The CDR3 has 12 residues. V was cut by 6 bases and J by 2 bases, with 8 bases left in between. Germline V lookup: CDR1 MDHEN, CDR2 SYDVKM. CDR3 protein: CASRHSAYEQYF. In DNA, the CDR3 is TGTGCCAGCAGACACAGTGCCTACGAGCAGTACTTC.

V and J are TRBV11-2 and TRBJ2-1; D uncertain. This CDR3 has 11 amino acids. Germline V gives CDR1 SGHAT, CDR2 FQNNGV. Trimming took 5 bases from V and 12 from J, leaving 11 bases between them. CDR3 in DNA: TGTGCCAGCAGCACTAAATGGGTGCAGTTCTTC. Its protein is CASSTKWVQFF.

CDR3 in DNA: TGTGCCAGCAGCCCATTGAGGCAGACAGGTCACACTGAAGCTTTCTTT. It is translated as CASSPLRQTGHTEAFF. The chain employs TRBV7-2 and TRBJ1-1; weak D call: TRBD1 (6 bases). This CDR3 spans 16 amino acids. Germline lookup yields CDR1 SGHTA and CDR2 FQGNSA. V dropped 5 bases and J dropped 3 bases, with 19 bases sitting between them.

With respect to this clone: Other nucleotide sequences from this sample produce the same CDR3. The V and J genes are TRBV2 and TRBJ1-1, with 7 bases lining up with TRBD1. The germline gives CDR1 SNHLY, CDR2 FYNNEI. V lost 5 bases, J lost 1 base, and 4 bases stayed unmatched. The CDR3 sequence is 14 residues long. Written as DNA, the CDR3 is TGTGCCAGCAGTCCCGGGACAGCGAACACTGAAGCTTTCTTT. This translates into CASSPGTANTEAFF.

The rearrangement uses TRBV6-8 and TRBJ2-7; D is perhaps TRBD2 (5 bases). The length of the CDR3 is 14 residues. CDR1 is MNHGY, CDR2 SAAAGT, per germline. With 7 bases removed from V and 3 bases from J, the gap between germline ends came to 16 bases. CDR3 loop: CASTYTRGYYEQYF. The CDR3 nucleotides read TGTGCCAGCACCTACACTAGAGGATACTACGAGCAGTACTTC.

This clone appeared a single time. The chain links TRBV5-1 to TRBJ2-7, with D unresolved. The CDR3 contains 14 residues. Germline assignment: CDR1 SGHRS and CDR2 YFSETQ. Deletions cut 1 base from V and 2 bases from J, with 10 bases between. The CDR3 DNA sequence: TGCGCCAGCAGCTTGTATAACAGACCCTACGAGCAGTACTTC. The encoded protein is CASSLYNRPYEQYF.